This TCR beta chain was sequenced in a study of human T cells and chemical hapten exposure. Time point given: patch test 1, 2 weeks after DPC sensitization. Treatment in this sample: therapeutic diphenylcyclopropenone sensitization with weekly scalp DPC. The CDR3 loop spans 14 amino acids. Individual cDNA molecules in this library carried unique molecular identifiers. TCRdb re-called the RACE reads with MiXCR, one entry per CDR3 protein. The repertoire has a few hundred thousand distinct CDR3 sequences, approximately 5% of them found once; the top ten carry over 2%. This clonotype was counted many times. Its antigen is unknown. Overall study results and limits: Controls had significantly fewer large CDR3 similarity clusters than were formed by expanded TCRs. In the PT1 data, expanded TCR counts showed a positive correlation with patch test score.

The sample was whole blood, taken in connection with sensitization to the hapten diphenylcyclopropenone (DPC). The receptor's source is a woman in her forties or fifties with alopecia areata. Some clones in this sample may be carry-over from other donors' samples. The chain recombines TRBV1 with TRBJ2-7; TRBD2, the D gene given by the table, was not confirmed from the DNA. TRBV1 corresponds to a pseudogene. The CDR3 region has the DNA TGCACCACCCTCCACCCCAGACTAGCGGAGGAGCAGTACTTC. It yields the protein CTTLHPRLAEEQYF.